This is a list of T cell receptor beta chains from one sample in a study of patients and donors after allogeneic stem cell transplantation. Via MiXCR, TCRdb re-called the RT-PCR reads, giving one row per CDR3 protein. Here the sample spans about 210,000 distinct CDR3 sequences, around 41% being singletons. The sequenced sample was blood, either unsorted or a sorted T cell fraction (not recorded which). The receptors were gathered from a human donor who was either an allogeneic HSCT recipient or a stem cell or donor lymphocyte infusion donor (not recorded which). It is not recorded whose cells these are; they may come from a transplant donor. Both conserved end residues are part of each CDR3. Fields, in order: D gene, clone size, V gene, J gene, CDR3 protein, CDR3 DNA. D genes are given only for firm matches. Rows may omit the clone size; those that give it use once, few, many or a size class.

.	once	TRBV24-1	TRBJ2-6	CATSDQHASGANVLTF	TGTGCCACCAGTGACCAACACGCCTCTGGGGCCAACGTCCTGACTTTC
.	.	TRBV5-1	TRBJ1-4	CASSLVGANEKLFF	TGCGCCAGCAGCTTGGTGGGGGCTAATGAAAAACTGTTTTTT
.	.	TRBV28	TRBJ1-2	CASSSLREGGYGYTF	TGTGCCAGCAGTTCCCTTCGAGAAGGGGGCTATGGCTACACCTTC
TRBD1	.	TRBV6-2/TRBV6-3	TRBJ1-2	CASSLPTGIIYGYTF	TGTGCCAGCAGCCTCCCGACAGGGATCATCTATGGCTACACCTTC
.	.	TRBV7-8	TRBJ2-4	CAITASRGNIQYF	TGTGCCATTACGGCCAGTCGGGGGAACATTCAGTACTTC
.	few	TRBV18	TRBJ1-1	CASSFTTGFIEAFF	TGTGCCAGCTCATTCACCACAGGGTTTATTGAAGCTTTCTTT
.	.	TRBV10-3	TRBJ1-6	CAISEAKRRDNSPLHF	TGTGCCATCAGTGAAGCAAAGCGACGGGATAATTCACCCCTCCACTTT
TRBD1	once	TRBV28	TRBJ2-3	CASRPPGGLQYF	TGTGCCAGCAGACCTCCAGGGGGCTTGCAGTATTTT
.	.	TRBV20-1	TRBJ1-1	CSARQGPMNTEAFF	TGCAGTGCTAGGCAGGGGCCGATGAACACTGAAGCTTTCTTT
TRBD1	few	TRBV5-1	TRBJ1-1	CASSIRTGGETEAFF	TGCGCCAGCAGCATTCGGACAGGGGGAGAAACTGAAGCTTTCTTT
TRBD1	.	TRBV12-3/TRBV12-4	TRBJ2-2	CASSSGTGSVPNTGELFF	TGTGCCAGCAGTTCCGGGACAGGGTCAGTACCGAACACCGGGGAGCTGTTTTTT
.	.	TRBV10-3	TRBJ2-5	CAISESRGDQETQYF	TGTGCCATCAGTGAGTCGAGAGGGGACCAAGAGACCCAGTACTTC
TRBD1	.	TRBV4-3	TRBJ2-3	CASSQVDRGETPSTDTQYF	TGCGCCAGCAGCCAAGTGGACAGGGGAGAAACCCCTAGCACAGATACGCAGTATTTT
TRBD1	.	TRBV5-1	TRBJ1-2	CASSPDRDRGYTF	TGCGCCAGCAGCCCGGACAGGGATAGGGGCTACACCTTC
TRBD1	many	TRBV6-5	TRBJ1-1	CASSRGGEWTEAFF	TGTGCCAGCAGCCGAGGGGGCGAGTGGACTGAAGCTTTCTTT
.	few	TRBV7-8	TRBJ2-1	CASSLPRNEQFF	TGTGCCAGCAGCTTACCCCGGAATGAGCAGTTCTTC
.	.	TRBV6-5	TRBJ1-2	CASKPQREGNYGYTF	TGTGCCAGCAAACCCCAGAGAGAGGGCAACTATGGCTACACCTTC
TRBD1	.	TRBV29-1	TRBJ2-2	CSVADRGTGELFF	TGCAGCGTCGCCGACAGGGGAACCGGGGAGCTGTTTTTT
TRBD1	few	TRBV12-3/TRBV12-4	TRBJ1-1	CASSLRTGDFEAFF	TGTGCCAGCAGTTTGCGGACAGGGGACTTTGAAGCTTTCTTT
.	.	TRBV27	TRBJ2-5	CASRGGRVQETQYF	TGTGCCAGCAGGGGAGGCAGGGTCCAAGAGACCCAGTACTTC
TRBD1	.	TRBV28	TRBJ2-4	CASRRTGAQNIQYF	TGTGCCAGCAGGCGGACAGGGGCGCAAAACATTCAGTACTTC